This paragraph covers one T cell receptor (beta chain) sequence. Its antigen is as yet unknown. V dropped 3 bases and J dropped 13 bases, with 15 bases sitting between them. The CDR3 totals 12 residues. Germline V CDR1 and CDR2: MDHEN, SYDVKM. This sample was included in a study of cytomegalovirus exposure and HLA in healthy donors. Study as a whole: Earlier work reported approximately 110 million unique TCR beta sequences from about 200 million T cells. Among several hundred genotyped donors, 80% to 90% fell in the Caucasian-associated ancestry cluster.

Overall study findings and caveats: After further analysis at a later stage, 16,951 TCR beta sequences were associated with HLA alleles at 0.05 false discovery rate. In an earlier analysis, most TCR beta V segments were productive about 87% or about 30% of the time.

Vbeta (60) and Jbeta (13) primers were used in the PCR. Libraries were prepared by immunoSEQ multiplex PCR; TCRdb keeps only in-frame clonotypes and omits some of them. This sample carries 110,000 or so clones, 65% to 85% of them seen once, and the ten largest clones take about 2.8%. The specimen sequenced was PBMCs. This receptor was identified in a woman aged 40 to 50 in good health and CMV-seropositive. The chain uses TRBV28 and TRBJ1-1; D is possibly TRBD1 (5 bases). The CDR3 region is CASSFRGTWGFF. DNA for the CDR3: TGTGCCAGCAGTTTTCGGGGGACCTGGGGTTTCTTT.